A single sample gave rise to the 22 T cell receptor beta chains below, sequenced in a study of CD8+ T cells in alopecia areata. As the sequencing template, cDNA was produced by extracting RNA and reverse transcribing it. Generated by immunoSEQ multiplex PCR, the TCRdb table keeps only in-frame clones and is missing some. The top ten clones hold 9.5% to 13% of a sample with 150,000 to 200,000 clones, 51% of them seen once. The treatment here: oral pan-JAK inhibitor, 5-10 mg twice daily. Specimen: CD8+ T cells sorted from blood, collected at week 52, from a patient treated with tofacitinib. The source of these receptors is a human donor with alopecia areata.

The CDR3 DNA reads as TGTGCCAGCAGCTTGCGGGGGGCGCTGAATTCACCCCTCCACTTT. Its translation: CASSLRGALNSPLHF. This chain connects TRBV5-6 to TRBJ1-6; D perhaps matches TRBD1 (6 bases). This CDR3 comprises 15 residues. The V gene's germline CDR1 is SGHDT and CDR2 YYEEEE. Trimming took 1 base from V and 7 from J, leaving 12 bases between them.

The chain carries TRBV27 and TRBJ2-2; D gene uncertain. CDR3 length: 14 residues. The V end was cut by 4 bases, the J end by 5 bases, with 11 bases between. Germline V gene lookup returns CDR1 MNHEY and CDR2 SMNVEV (reference sequence). The CDR3 coding sequence is TGTGCCAGCAGTTACGGAAAACAGACCGGGGAGCTGTTTTTT. Translating gives CASSYGKQTGELFF.

The rearrangement links TRBV12-5 to TRBJ1-1; possibly TRBD1 for D (5 bases). There are 15 residues in the CDR3. The ends were cut back, 0 bases at V and 6 bases at J, with 14 bases in the middle. CDR1 LGHNT and CDR2 FRNRAP come from the germline V gene. CDR3 DNA sequence: TGTGCTAGTGGTTTGGTAAGGGACGTTGGGGCTGAAGCTTTCTTT. This encodes CASGLVRDVGAEAFF. The complete variable domain, with remaining parts taken from reference TRBV12-5 and TRBJ1-1, reads DARVTQTPRHKVTEMGQEVTMRCQPILGHNTVFWYRQTMMQGLELLAYFRNRAPLDDSGMPKDRFSAEMPDATLATLKIQPSEPRDSAVYFCASGLVRDVGAEAFFGQGTRLTVV.

Notes on this clone: The sample has other DNA sequences that encode this CDR3 too. The V and J genes are TRBV5-1 and TRBJ2-7, with 11 bases lining up with TRBD1. Germline values: CDR1 SGHRS, CDR2 YFSETQ. This CDR3 is built from 14 residues. The V gene end was trimmed by 4 bases and the J gene end by 3 bases; junction bases not matched to a gene: 3. CDR3 residues: CASSLGTGGYEQYF. CDR3 in DNA: TGCGCCAGCAGCCTCGGGACAGGGGGCTACGAGCAGTACTTC.

The sample holds many counts of this clone. This chain connects TRBV11-2 to TRBJ2-7; TRBD2 aligns across 13 bases. The CDR3 sequence is 16 residues long. Germline values: CDR1 SGHAT, CDR2 FQNNGV. The V segment lost 3 bases and the J segment 0 bases; nucleotides outside the gene matches: 2. In DNA, the CDR3 is TGTGCCAGCAGCTTGACTAGCGGGGGGTCCTCCTACGAGCAGTACTTC. Translation: CASSLTSGGSSYEQYF.

This clone has only a few counts. The chain joins TRBV27 to TRBJ1-1; D not resolved. Trimming took off 8 bases at V and 7 bases at J, with 14 bases between the two ends. Germline V gene sequence: CDR1 MNHEY, CDR2 SMNVEV (reference sequence). The CDR3 spans 12 residues. As DNA, the CDR3 is TGTGCCAGCGGCGGTATCCGGAATGAAGCTTTCTTT. This codes for CASGGIRNEAFF.

This chain uses TRBV6-1 with TRBJ2-1; 9 nucleotides match TRBD2. V gave up 6 bases and J gave up 10 bases; unmatched junction bases: 13. Germline V gene data show CDR1 as MNHNS and CDR2 as SASEGT. This CDR3 region has 15 residues. CDR3 in DNA: TGTGCCAGCAGACTAAGGCGGGGGGGAGCGGGGGAGCAGTTCTTC. This sequence encodes CASRLRRGGAGEQFF.

The table lists this clone with a few counts. This chain uses TRBV4-2 with TRBJ1-2; D gene unclear. Germline assignment: CDR1 LGHNA and CDR2 YNFKEQ. V was clipped by 7 bases and J by 0 bases, with 9 bases between them. This CDR3 is 13 amino acids long. CDR3: CASKNRANYGYTF. The CDR3, as DNA: TGTGCCAGCAAAAACAGAGCTAACTATGGCTACACCTTC.

In DNA form, the CDR3 reads TGTGCCATCAGGGAGGGTGGCTTCTACTACGAGCAGTACTTC. Protein product: CAIREGGFYYEQYF. The V and J genes are TRBV10-3 and TRBJ2-7; possibly TRBD2 for D (6 bases). This CDR3 is 14 amino acids long. V lost 6 bases, J lost 3 bases, and 15 bases lay in between. Germline CDR1 and CDR2: ENHRY and SYGVKD.

The chain is built from TRBV29-1 and TRBJ2-3; D remains unclear. In germline, CDR1 is SQVTM, CDR2 ANQGSEA. V lost 4 bases and J lost 0, with 23 bases in between. The CDR3 extends over 18 amino acids. CDR3 residues: CSVVWVIASTYSTDTQYF. The CDR3 bases are TGCAGCGTTGTGTGGGTTATTGCGTCTACCTATAGCACAGATACGCAGTATTTT.

The V call is TRBV5-6, the J call TRBJ1-2; 7 nucleotides line up with TRBD1. Germline CDR1 SGHDT, CDR2 YYEEEE. V lost 6 bases to trimming and J lost 4 bases; unmatched junction nucleotides: 6. The CDR3 is 13 amino acids. The CDR3 DNA follows: TGTGCCAGCACCCTAGGGACAGCCTATGGCTACACCTTC. This gives the protein CASTLGTAYGYTF. Complete variable domain (other parts from reference TRBV5-6 and TRBJ1-2): DAGVTQSPTHLIKTRGQQVTLRCSPKSGHDTVSWYQQALGQGPQFIFQYYEEEERQRGNFPDRFSGHQFPNYSSELNVNALLLGDSALYLCASTLGTAYGYTFGSGTRLTVV.

The chain is built from TRBV5-1 and TRBJ2-7; 7 positions match TRBD1. Germline trimming cut 0 bases from V and 6 bases from J; bases unmatched to any gene: 12. From germline, CDR1 is SGHRS and CDR2 YFSETQ. The CDR3 sequence is 16 residues long. This CDR3 is CASSLGQGFVSTEQYF. The CDR3 DNA reads TGCGCCAGCAGCTTGGGACAGGGATTCGTGTCTACCGAGCAGTACTTC.

Regarding this clone: Because the CDR3 is missing its conserved closing phenylalanine or tryptophan, this is likely a read error. This chain connects TRBV30 to TRBJ1-1; no reliable D call. Germline lookup yields CDR1 GTSNPN and CDR2 SVGIG (reference sequence). The CDR3 consists of 12 residues. The V end was cut by 2 bases, the J end by 7 bases, with 11 bases between. The chain's CDR3 is CAWSINNDEAFL. In DNA, the CDR3 is TGTGCCTGGAGTATTAACAATGATGAAGCTTTCCTT.

This rearrangement joins TRBV6-6 to TRBJ2-2; no firm D call. Germline V lookup: CDR1 MNHNY, CDR2 SVGAGI (reference sequence). The CDR3 has 15 residues. V dropped 9 bases and J dropped 0 bases, with 14 bases sitting between them. CDR3: CASSQDGANTGELFF. DNA of the CDR3: TGTGCCAGTAGCCAGGACGGCGCGAACACCGGGGAGCTGTTTTTT.

The chain joins TRBV9 to TRBJ1-6; D unresolved. Germline CDR1 reads SGDLS; CDR2 reads YYNGEE. The CDR3 consists of 14 residues. With 0 bases removed from V and 7 bases from J, the gap between germline ends came to 8 bases. The CDR3 loop is CASSVGGGNSPLHF. The CDR3 coding sequence is TGTGCCAGCAGCGTAGGGGGAGGCAATTCACCCCTCCACTTT. The whole variable domain, filled in from reference TRBV9 and TRBJ1-6, reads DSGVTQTPKHLITATGQRVTLRCSPRSGDLSVYWYQQSLDQGLQFLIQYYNGEERAKGNILERFSAQQFPDLHSELNLSSLELGDSALYFCASSVGGGNSPLHFGNGTRLTVT.

In this sample, this clone turned up a few times. J is TRBJ2-2 and V is TRBV29-1; D assignment may be TRBD1 or TRBD2 (5 bases each). The CDR3 is 16 residues long. Germline V gene data show CDR1 as SQVTM and CDR2 as ANQGSEA. V lost 0 bases to trimming and J lost 4 bases, with 15 bases between them. The CDR3 loop is CSVEDVGRARTGELFF. CDR3 nucleotide sequence: TGCAGCGTTGAAGATGTGGGGCGGGCCCGCACCGGGGAGCTGTTTTTT.

This chain joins TRBV30 and TRBJ1-2; D unresolved. Germline V lookup: CDR1 GTSNPN, CDR2 SVGIG (reference sequence). The CDR3 totals 14 residues. Trimming removed 4 bases at V and 4 bases at J, with 16 bases between. The CDR3 is CAWTGQNTFYGYTF. CDR3 coding DNA: TGTGCCTGGACAGGCCAAAACACTTTCTATGGCTACACCTTC.

J is TRBJ1-2 and V is TRBV5-1; unclear D gene. This CDR3 has 15 amino acids. Trimming removed 4 bases at V and 4 bases at J, with 17 bases between. The germline V gene encodes CDR1 SGHRS and CDR2 YFSETQ. In nucleotides, the CDR3 is TGCGCCAGCAGCACCCGGGCCCAGACCGCCTATGGCTACACCTTC. This encodes CASSTRAQTAYGYTF. Together with reference TRBV5-1 and TRBJ1-2, the CDR3 gives the full variable domain: KAGVTQTPRYLIKTRGQQVTLSCSPISGHRSVSWYQQTPGQGLQFLFEYFSETQRNKGNFPGRFSGRQFSNSRSEMNVSTLELGDSALYLCASSTRAQTAYGYTFGSGTRLTVV.

The genes are TRBV11-2 and TRBJ1-1; the D gene is possibly TRBD1 (5 bases). CDR3 length: 14 residues. Trimming took off 3 bases at V and 2 bases at J, with 10 bases between the two ends. Germline V gives CDR1 SGHAT, CDR2 FQNNGV. CDR3 amino acids: CASSFWGSNTEAFF. CDR3 DNA: TGTGCCAGCAGCTTCTGGGGGAGTAACACTGAAGCTTTCTTT.

The chain joins TRBV7-3 to TRBJ2-3; D is uncertain. Between the trimmed V and J ends, which lost 8 bases and 2 bases, there was a span of 11 bases. Germline loops: CDR1 SGHTA, CDR2 FQGTGA. This CDR3 comprises 13 residues. CDR3 bases: TGTGCCAGCGCTCGGGCCCACACAGATACGCAGTATTTT. It encodes CASARAHTDTQYF.

The chain uses TRBV30 and TRBJ1-1; D remains unclear. The CDR3 runs 14 residues. Per germline, CDR1 GTSNPN and CDR2 SVGIG (reference sequence). Trimming left V 8 bases short and J 0 bases short, with 16 bases between. The CDR3 nucleotides read TGTGCCCATCTGGGGAAGGAAGTGAACACTGAAGCTTTCTTT. This translates into CAHLGKEVNTEAFF.

The CDR3 sequence: CASSPDRDNSPLHF. In DNA form, the CDR3 reads TGTGCCAGCAGCCCTGACAGGGATAATTCACCCCTCCACTTT. J is TRBJ1-6 and V is TRBV6-5, with 7 bases aligning to TRBD1. CDR3 length: 14 residues. The J segment lost 5 bases and the V segment lost 6 bases, leaving 4 bases of the junction unmatched. CDR1 and CDR2 from the germline V gene are MNHEY and SVGAGI.